This T cell receptor beta chain was identified in a study of vaccination and CD4 T cells after COVID-19. Study-wide context: Researchers treated control cultures with a CEFX pool, an HIV-1 Nef pool, or no peptide.

By proportion, this clonotype is medium-sized (0.01 to 0.1%). Its cognate antigen is unknown. Sequenced with the Oncomine TCR Beta short-read assay was DNA taken from cultured CD4+ T cells. MiXCR, run by TCRdb on the PCR reads, gives a single entry per CDR3 protein. This sample carries approximately 12,000 distinct CDR3 sequences, roughly 30% of them seen once, and the ten largest clones take roughly 13%. The length of the CDR3 is 13 residues. With 3 bases removed from V and 3 bases from J, the gap between germline ends came to 8 bases. Sample treatment: approximately 9-day PBMC culture with coronavirus spike peptide pools or control peptides (ViraFEST assay). Antigen-specific T cell expansion with peptide pools preceded TCR sequencing in the ViraFEST approach. Study-level points and caveats: Analysis of convalescent patients found that 304 of 307 vaccine-specific clones were spike mono-reactive. Rising from 21 to 38, the median of SARS-CoV-2-reactive clonotypes did not change significantly.

The sequencing used CD4+ T cells from blood, cultured in vitro, collected after SARS-CoV-2 vaccination. The chain carries TRBV12-3 or TRBV12-4 and TRBJ1-1, with unresolved D. This receptor was taken from a human donor who had recovered from COVID-19. The chain's CDR3 is CASSFGEDTEAFF. The CDR3 nucleotides are TGTGCCAGCAGTTTTGGGGAAGACACTGAAGCTTTCTTT.